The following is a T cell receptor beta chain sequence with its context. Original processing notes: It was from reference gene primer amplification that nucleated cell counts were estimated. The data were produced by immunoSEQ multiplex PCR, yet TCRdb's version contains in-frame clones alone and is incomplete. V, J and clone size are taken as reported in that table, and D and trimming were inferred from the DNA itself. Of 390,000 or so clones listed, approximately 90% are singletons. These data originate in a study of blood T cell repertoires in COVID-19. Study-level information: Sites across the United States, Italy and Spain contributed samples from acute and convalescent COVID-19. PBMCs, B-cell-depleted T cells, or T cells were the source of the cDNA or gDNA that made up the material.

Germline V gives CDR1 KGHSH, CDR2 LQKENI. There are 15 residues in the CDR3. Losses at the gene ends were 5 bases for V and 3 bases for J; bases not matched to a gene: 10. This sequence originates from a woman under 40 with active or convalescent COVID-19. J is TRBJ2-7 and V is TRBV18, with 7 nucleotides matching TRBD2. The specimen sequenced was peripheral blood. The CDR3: CASSSNGGGLYEQYF. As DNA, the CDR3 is TGTGCCAGCTCATCCAATGGGGGAGGGCTCTACGAGCAGTACTTC.